The rows below give T cell receptor beta chains drawn from one sample of a study of long-term antiretroviral therapy in people with HIV. Only in-frame clones appear in the TCRdb table, and some are missing; sequencing was by immunoSEQ multiplex PCR. Among roughly 28,000 clones, 85% to 95% were seen once, and the ten largest hold approximately 2.8%. The sample consisted of unsorted PBMCs, taken 5.3 years after starting antiretroviral therapy. These receptors came from a man aged 45 to 65 with HIV. Each CDR3 is given with its conserved first and last residue. The order of the fields is V gene, clone size, CDR3 length, D gene, J gene, CDR3 protein, CDR3 DNA. The D gene is left open where the match is weak. Not every row has a clone size; where given, it reads once, few, many or a size class.

v_call: TRBV10-1; clone_size: NA; cdr3_length: 15; d_call: NA; j_call: TRBJ1-4; cdr3_aa: CASSKGLSTNEKLFF; cdr3_nt: TGCGCCAGCAGTAAAGGACTGTCAACTAATGAAAAACTGTTTTTT
v_call: TRBV30; clone_size: NA; cdr3_length: 14; d_call: NA; j_call: TRBJ2-2; cdr3_aa: CAWSVGTQGGELFF; cdr3_nt: TGTGCCTGGAGTGTGGGGACCCAAGGAGGGGAGCTGTTTTTT
v_call: TRBV7-3; clone_size: NA; cdr3_length: 15; d_call: TRBD2; j_call: TRBJ2-1; cdr3_aa: CASKGGPSGNNEQFF; cdr3_nt: TGTGCCAGCAAGGGAGGGCCTAGCGGAAACAATGAGCAGTTCTTC
v_call: TRBV19; clone_size: once; cdr3_length: 15; d_call: NA; j_call: TRBJ1-4; cdr3_aa: CASSIRVLANEKLFF; cdr3_nt: TGTGCCAGTAGTATCAGGGTGCTAGCTAATGAAAAACTGTTTTTT
v_call: TRBV6-1; clone_size: NA; cdr3_length: 17; d_call: TRBD2; j_call: TRBJ2-1; cdr3_aa: CASSERGGGGSYNEQFF; cdr3_nt: TGTGCCAGCAGTGAAAGAGGCGGGGGGGGGTCCTACAATGAGCAGTTCTTC
v_call: TRBV27; clone_size: NA; cdr3_length: 17; d_call: TRBD1; j_call: TRBJ2-1; cdr3_aa: CASSLPTGGSSYNEQFF; cdr3_nt: TGTGCCAGCAGTCTCCCGACAGGGGGTAGCTCCTACAATGAGCAGTTCTTC
v_call: TRBV27; clone_size: once; cdr3_length: 11; d_call: TRBD1; j_call: TRBJ1-2; cdr3_aa: CRGGDREGYTF; cdr3_nt: TGTCGAGGGGGGGACAGAGAGGGCTACACCTTC
v_call: TRBV11-2; clone_size: NA; cdr3_length: 13; d_call: NA; j_call: TRBJ2-1; cdr3_aa: CASSRGRNNEQFF; cdr3_nt: TGTGCCAGCAGCCGCGGACGAAACAATGAGCAGTTCTTC
v_call: TRBV10-2; clone_size: NA; cdr3_length: 16; d_call: NA; j_call: TRBJ2-7; cdr3_aa: CASSTPGALGSYEQYF; cdr3_nt: TGCGCCAGCAGCACCCCGGGGGCTCTGGGCTCCTACGAGCAGTACTTC
v_call: TRBV10-2; clone_size: NA; cdr3_length: 11; d_call: NA; j_call: TRBJ2-2; cdr3_aa: CASLGIGELFF; cdr3_nt: TGCGCCAGTCTCGGCATTGGGGAGCTGTTTTTT
v_call: TRBV7-2; clone_size: NA; cdr3_length: 15; d_call: TRBD1; j_call: TRBJ1-5; cdr3_aa: CASSLLGQGSQPQHF; cdr3_nt: TGTGCCAGCAGCTTACTAGGACAGGGGAGTCAGCCCCAGCATTTT
v_call: TRBV7-9; clone_size: NA; cdr3_length: 15; d_call: TRBD2; j_call: TRBJ2-3; cdr3_aa: CASSLRGGGTDTQYF; cdr3_nt: TGTGCCAGCAGCTTAAGGGGCGGGGGGACAGATACGCAGTATTTT
v_call: TRBV6-1; clone_size: NA; cdr3_length: 15; d_call: TRBD1; j_call: TRBJ1-6; cdr3_aa: CASSRGGRADSPLHF; cdr3_nt: TGTGCCAGCAGCAGGGGGGGGCGGGCTGATTCACCCCTCCACTTT
v_call: TRBV27; clone_size: NA; cdr3_length: 14; d_call: NA; j_call: TRBJ1-2; cdr3_aa: CASSHGTSNYGYTF; cdr3_nt: TGTGCCAGCAGCCACGGGACTTCGAACTATGGCTACACCTTC
v_call: TRBV7-2; clone_size: once; cdr3_length: 15; d_call: TRBD2; j_call: TRBJ2-1; cdr3_aa: CASSLNRAAGLASFF; cdr3_nt: TGTGCCAGCAGCTTAAATAGGGCCGCGGGACTAGCCAGTTTCTTC
v_call: TRBV19; clone_size: NA; cdr3_length: 12; d_call: NA; j_call: TRBJ1-2; cdr3_aa: CASSMTARGYTF; cdr3_nt: TGTGCCAGTAGTATGACGGCCCGGGGCTACACCTTC
v_call: TRBV6-1; clone_size: NA; cdr3_length: 13; d_call: NA; j_call: TRBJ1-2; cdr3_aa: CASSPTPEGGYTF; cdr3_nt: TGTGCCAGCAGTCCAACCCCGGAGGGCGGCTACACCTTC
v_call: TRBV9; clone_size: NA; cdr3_length: 14; d_call: NA; j_call: TRBJ2-3; cdr3_aa: CASSVGSGTDTQYF; cdr3_nt: TGTGCCAGCAGCGTAGGGAGCGGCACAGATACGCAGTATTTT
v_call: TRBV6-1; clone_size: once; cdr3_length: 15; d_call: TRBD1; j_call: TRBJ2-7; cdr3_aa: CASSTGAYPENEQYF; cdr3_nt: TGTGCCAGCAGCACAGGGGCCTACCCCGAGAACGAGCAGTACTTC
v_call: TRBV27; clone_size: NA; cdr3_length: 13; d_call: TRBD2; j_call: TRBJ2-7; cdr3_aa: CASQGLAGYEQYF; cdr3_nt: TGTGCCAGCCAGGGACTAGCGGGGTACGAGCAGTACTTC
v_call: TRBV5-4; clone_size: NA; cdr3_length: 16; d_call: NA; j_call: TRBJ1-2; cdr3_aa: CASSLGNSGANYGYTF; cdr3_nt: TGTGCCAGCAGCTTGGGCAATTCGGGAGCTAACTATGGCTACACCTTC
v_call: TRBV6-5; clone_size: NA; cdr3_length: 13; d_call: NA; j_call: TRBJ1-6; cdr3_aa: CASQSVYNSPLHF; cdr3_nt: TGTGCCAGCCAATCCGTCTATAATTCACCCCTCCACTTT
v_call: TRBV19; clone_size: NA; cdr3_length: 14; d_call: TRBD1; j_call: TRBJ1-1; cdr3_aa: CASSIARDRTEAFF; cdr3_nt: TGTGCCAGTTCTATCGCCCGGGACAGGACTGAAGCTTTCTTT
v_call: TRBV4-3; clone_size: NA; cdr3_length: 14; d_call: NA; j_call: TRBJ2-7; cdr3_aa: CASRPDMGPYEQYF; cdr3_nt: TGCGCCAGCAGACCCGACATGGGGCCCTACGAGCAGTACTTC
v_call: TRBV15; clone_size: NA; cdr3_length: 14; d_call: NA; j_call: TRBJ2-2; cdr3_aa: CATSPLGHTGELFF; cdr3_nt: TGTGCCACCAGCCCCCTCGGCCACACCGGGGAGCTGTTTTTT
v_call: TRBV4-3; clone_size: NA; cdr3_length: 15; d_call: TRBD2; j_call: TRBJ2-1; cdr3_aa: CASSPGTSGVDEQFF; cdr3_nt: TGCGCCAGCAGCCCCGGGACTAGCGGTGTCGATGAGCAGTTCTTC
v_call: TRBV30; clone_size: NA; cdr3_length: 15; d_call: NA; j_call: TRBJ1-3; cdr3_aa: CAWRPGGVTGNTIYF; cdr3_nt: TGTGCCTGGAGACCAGGAGGAGTAACTGGAAACACCATATATTTT